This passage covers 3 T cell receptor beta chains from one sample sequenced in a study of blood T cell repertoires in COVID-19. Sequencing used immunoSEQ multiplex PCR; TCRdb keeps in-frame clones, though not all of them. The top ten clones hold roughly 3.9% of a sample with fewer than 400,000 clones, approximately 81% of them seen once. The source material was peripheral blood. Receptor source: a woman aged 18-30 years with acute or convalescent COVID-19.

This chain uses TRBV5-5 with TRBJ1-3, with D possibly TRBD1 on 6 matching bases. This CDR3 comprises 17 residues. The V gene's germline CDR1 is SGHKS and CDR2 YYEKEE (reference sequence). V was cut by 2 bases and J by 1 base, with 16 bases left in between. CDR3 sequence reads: CASSFIVGQISGNTIYF. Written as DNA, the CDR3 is TGTGCCAGCAGCTTTATAGTTGGACAGATATCTGGAAACACCATATATTTT.

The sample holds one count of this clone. The CDR3 DNA reads TGTGCCAGCAGTTTAAAACAGGGCGAGGTCTACGAGCAGTACTTC. This codes for CASSLKQGEVYEQYF. The chain recombines TRBV27 with TRBJ2-7; maybe TRBD1 (6 bases). Germline V gives CDR1 MNHEY, CDR2 SMNVEV (reference sequence). The V end lost 2 bases, the J end lost 3 bases, and 14 bases lay between the germline ends. The CDR3 is 15 amino acids.

This chain's CDR3 is CASSLSRVTDTQYF. CDR3 in DNA: TGTGCCAGCAGTTTAAGCAGGGTCACAGATACGCAGTATTTT. The chain employs TRBV27 and TRBJ2-3, with TRBD1 as a possible D gene (5 bases). V was pared by 2 bases and J by 2 bases, with 8 bases between. Germline assignment: CDR1 MNHEY and CDR2 SMNVEV (reference sequence). The CDR3 contains 14 residues.